This T cell receptor beta chain was found in a study of OX40 agonist ivuxolimab in advanced cancers. This clone was counted only a few times. Antigen unknown. Sequenced by immunoSEQ multiplex PCR; TCRdb stores in-frame clones only, minus some. In the table there are about 24,000 clones, roughly 82% of which are singletons. Deletions cut 7 bases from V and 6 bases from J, with 13 bases between. CDR1 is MDHEN, CDR2 SYDVKM, per germline. This CDR3 has 13 residues. The study's findings and limits: The study did not work out the antigen specificity of the expanded peripheral T cells.

The rearrangement links TRBV28 to TRBJ1-5; D ambiguous. The clonotype comes from an adult with an advanced solid tumor such as melanoma, head and neck, liver or kidney cancer. The input for sequencing was CD4+ or CD8+ T cells sorted from blood, taken in a trial of the OX40 agonist ivuxolimab. The CDR3 sequence is CASTEGLGQPQHF. The DNA for the CDR3 is TGTGCCAGCACGGAGGGTCTGGGTCAGCCCCAGCATTTT.